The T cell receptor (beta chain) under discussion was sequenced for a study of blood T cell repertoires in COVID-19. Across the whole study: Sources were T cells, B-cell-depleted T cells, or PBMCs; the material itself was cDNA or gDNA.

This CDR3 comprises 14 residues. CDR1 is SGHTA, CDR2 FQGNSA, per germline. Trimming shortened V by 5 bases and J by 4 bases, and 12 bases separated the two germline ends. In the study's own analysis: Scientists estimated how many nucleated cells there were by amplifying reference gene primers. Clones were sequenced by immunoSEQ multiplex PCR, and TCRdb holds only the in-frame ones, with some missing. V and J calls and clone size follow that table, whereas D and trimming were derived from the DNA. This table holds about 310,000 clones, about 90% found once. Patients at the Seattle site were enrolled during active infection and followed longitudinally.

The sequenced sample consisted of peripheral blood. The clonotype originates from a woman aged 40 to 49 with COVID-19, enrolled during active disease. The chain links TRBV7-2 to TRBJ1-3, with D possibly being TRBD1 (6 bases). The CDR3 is CASSPGTPGNTIYF. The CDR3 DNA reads TGTGCCAGCAGCCCTGGGACACCCGGAAACACCATATATTTT.